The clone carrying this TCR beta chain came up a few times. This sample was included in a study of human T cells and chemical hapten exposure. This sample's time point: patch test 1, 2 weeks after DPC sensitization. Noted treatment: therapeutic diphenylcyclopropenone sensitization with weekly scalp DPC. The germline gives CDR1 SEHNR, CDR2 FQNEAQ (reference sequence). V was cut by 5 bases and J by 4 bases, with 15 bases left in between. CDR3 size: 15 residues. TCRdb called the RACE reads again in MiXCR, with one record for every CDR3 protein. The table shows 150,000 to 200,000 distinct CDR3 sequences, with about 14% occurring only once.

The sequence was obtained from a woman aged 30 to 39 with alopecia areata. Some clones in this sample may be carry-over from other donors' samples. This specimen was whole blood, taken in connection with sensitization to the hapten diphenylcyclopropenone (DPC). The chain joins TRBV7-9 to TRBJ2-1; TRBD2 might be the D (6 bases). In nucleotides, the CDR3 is TGTGCCAGCAGCCCGCCTTCGGAGGGGTACAATGAGCAGTTCTTC. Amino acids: CASSPPSEGYNEQFF.